The clone carrying this T cell receptor (beta chain) turned up a few times. Its antigen remains unknown. This entry comes from a study of blood T cells in healthy people across ages. Total RNA, at least 5 micrograms per sample, came from PBMCs. A second PCR of 7 to 11 cycles used a sample-barcoded 5' primer and a J-beta primer mix. Each cDNA molecule was tagged by a template-switch adaptor with 12 random nucleotides. TCRdb re-called the 5' RACE reads with MiXCR, one entry per CDR3 protein. In the table there are 550,000 to 750,000 distinct CDR3 sequences, under 25% of which are singletons. Findings of the study overall: Naive T cell percentage and TCR beta diversity correlated strongly.

This TCR was recovered from a man in his 70s in good health. Sample: blood.

In nucleotides, the CDR3 is TGTGCCAGCAGTTTAACCCGAGCTAATCCCCTCCATGAGCAGTTCTTC. Amino acids: CASSLTRANPLHEQFF. The chain couples TRBV12-3 or TRBV12-4 to TRBJ2-5; no clear D gene. The DNA end is a closer match to TRBJ2-1, so the J assignment may be wrong. CDR3 length: 16 amino acids.